These T cell receptor beta chains were read from a single sample in a study of OX40 agonist ivuxolimab in advanced cancers. Profiled with immunoSEQ multiplex PCR; TCRdb holds only in-frame clones, not every one. The data show some 80,000 clones, more than 90% seen once. Material: CD4+ or CD8+ T cells sorted from blood, obtained in a trial of the OX40 agonist ivuxolimab. The receptor set was obtained from an adult with an advanced solid tumor such as melanoma, head and neck, liver or kidney cancer. The CDR3 runs from the conserved cysteine through the conserved F or W. The D gene is left open where the match is weak. Size is omitted from some rows. Given values are once, few, many or a class for expanded clones.

NA,TRBD1,TRBJ2-7,TRBV7-2,CASSFGQGTEQYF,TGTGCCAGCAGTTTTGGACAGGGGACCGAGCAGTACTTC
NA,TRBD1,TRBJ2-7,TRBV7-3,CASSRGQGYEQYF,TGTGCCAGCAGCCGGGGACAGGGCTACGAGCAGTACTTC
NA,TRBD2,TRBJ2-7,TRBV13,CASSLLAGGSRVRYF,TGTGCCAGCAGCTTGCTAGCGGGAGGGTCGAGAGTTCGGTACTTC
NA,NA,TRBJ2-5,TRBV2,CASSVEGLIVETQYF,TGTGCCAGCAGCGTGGAAGGGTTAATTGTAGAGACCCAGTACTTC
NA,TRBD2,TRBJ2-1,TRBV7-7,CASSLSGGPLGEQFF,TGTGCTAGCAGCCTTAGCGGGGGGCCTTTAGGGGAGCAGTTCTTC
NA,TRBD1,TRBJ2-2,TRBV7-3,CASSPRQGRTGELFF,TGTGCCAGCAGCCCACGACAGGGGAGAACCGGGGAGCTGTTTTTT
NA,NA,TRBJ2-5,TRBV29-1,CSVVMQETQYF,TGCAGCGTTGTTATGCAAGAGACCCAGTACTTC
few,TRBD2,TRBJ2-3,TRBV27,CASSSGLAGGWTQYF,TGTGCCAGCAGTTCGGGACTAGCGGGAGGGTGGACGCAGTATTTT
NA,NA,TRBJ2-7,TRBV4-2,CASSQGGRIYEQYF,TGTGCCAGCAGCCAAGGAGGCCGAATCTACGAGCAGTACTTC
NA,TRBD1,TRBJ2-2,TRBV19,CASSMGQRSNTGELFF,TGTGCCAGTAGTATGGGACAGCGGTCGAACACCGGGGAGCTGTTTTTT
few,NA,TRBJ1-5,TRBV2,CASSFQGKGQPQHF,TGTGCCAGCAGTTTCCAGGGGAAGGGGCAGCCCCAGCATTTT
NA,NA,TRBJ1-4,TRBV7-9,CASSRGETNEKLFF,TGTGCCAGCAGCCGTGGGGAGACGAATGAAAAACTGTTTTTT
NA,TRBD2,TRBJ2-7,TRBV5-4,CASSDWTSGKSYEQYF,TGTGCCAGCAGCGATTGGACTAGCGGAAAGAGCTACGAGCAGTACTTC
NA,NA,TRBJ2-3,TRBV7-2,CASSSDGVDPDTQYF,TGTGCCAGCAGCTCCGACGGGGTTGATCCGGATACGCAGTATTTT
NA,NA,TRBJ1-3,TRBV9,CASSVDYQNTIYF,TGTGCCAGCAGCGTAGATTATCAAAACACCATATATTTT
NA,NA,TRBJ2-7,TRBV11-2,CASSFLSGAYEQYF,TGTGCCAGCAGCTTCTTAAGCGGAGCCTACGAGCAGTACTTC
NA,NA,TRBJ1-4,TRBV28,CASSLFSAPGKLFF,TGTGCCAGCAGTTTATTCAGCGCCCCGGGGAAACTGTTTTTT
NA,NA,TRBJ1-3,TRBV13,CASTRPTPSGNTIYF,TGTGCCAGCACCCGACCGACGCCCTCTGGAAACACCATATATTTT
once,NA,TRBJ2-3,TRBV27,CASSLGYQRSTDTQYF,TGTGCCAGCAGTTTAGGGTACCAGAGATCCACAGATACGCAGTATTTT